These 29 T cell receptor beta chains originate from one sample sequenced in a study of cytomegalovirus exposure and HLA in healthy donors. Researchers ran the PCR with 60 Vbeta and 13 Jbeta primers. TCRdb keeps only in-frame clones here, not all; method: immunoSEQ multiplex PCR. Found here are a few hundred thousand clones, about 85% of them singletons; the top ten hold roughly 10%. Sequencing input: PBMCs. Receptors originate from a woman aged 45 to 65 in good health and CMV-seropositive.

This chain links TRBV6-5 with TRBJ1-6; TRBD1 aligns across 7 bases. The CDR3 loop spans 15 amino acids. The V gene's germline CDR1 is MNHEY and CDR2 SVGAGI. J gave up 7 bases and V 3 bases, and 6 bases lay outside the gene matches. CDR3 sequence (DNA): TGTGCCAGCAGTTATCAGGGGGATGGGAATTCACCCCTCCACTTT. It specifies CASSYQGDGNSPLHF.

The chain uses TRBV7-9 and TRBJ1-2; no clear D gene. V was shortened by 1 base and J by 3 bases, with 15 bases between the two germline ends. Germline assignment: CDR1 SEHNR and CDR2 FQNEAQ (reference sequence). This CDR3 has 16 residues. Here the CDR3 DNA reads TGTGCCAGCAGCTTAGGAGACATCGGACTTTACTATGGCTACACCTTC. Encoded protein: CASSLGDIGLYYGYTF.

V usage is TRBV25-1 and J usage is TRBJ2-5, with D possibly matching TRBD2 (6 bases). The CDR3 is made up of 17 amino acids. Germline V lookup: CDR1 MGHDK, CDR2 SYGVNS. V lost 3 bases and J lost 2, with 19 bases in between. In nucleotides, the CDR3 is TGTGCCAGCAGTGAGCCCGCGGGACTGAGAAGTCAAGAGACCCAGTACTTC. Its translation is CASSEPAGLRSQETQYF.

This chain joins TRBV6-5 and TRBJ2-7; 7 nucleotides align to TRBD1. Germline V gene data show CDR1 as MNHEY and CDR2 as SVGAGI. Trimming took 6 bases from V and 4 from J; bases not matched to a gene: 3. This CDR3 is built from 12 residues. The CDR3 region is CASRGTAYEQYF. DNA of the CDR3: TGTGCCAGCAGGGGGACAGCTTACGAGCAGTACTTC.

The gene calls are TRBV30 and TRBJ2-1; D unresolved. Germline V gene sequence: CDR1 GTSNPN, CDR2 SVGIG (reference sequence). The length of the CDR3 is 14 residues. V shed 4 bases and J shed 0 bases, with 10 bases lying between them. The CDR3 region is CAWTRESSYNEQFF. Written as DNA, the CDR3 is TGTGCCTGGACTAGAGAGAGCTCCTACAATGAGCAGTTCTTC.

The rearrangement uses TRBV7-2 and TRBJ2-2; 9 nucleotides agree with TRBD1. With 4 bases clipped from V and 7 bases from J, the junction kept 4 bases outside the gene matches. Per germline, CDR1 SGHTA and CDR2 FQGNSA. The CDR3 has 14 residues. The CDR3 reads CASSSQGASGELFF. Written as DNA, the CDR3 is TGTGCCAGCAGCTCACAGGGGGCAAGCGGGGAGCTGTTTTTT.

V and J are TRBV6-5 and TRBJ1-5; maybe TRBD1 (5 bases). The ends were cut back, 5 bases at V and 3 bases at J, with 14 bases in the middle. Germline CDR1 reads MNHEY; CDR2 reads SVGAGI. CDR3 size: 15 residues. The CDR3 is CASSPGIGDNQPQHF. The CDR3 nucleotides are TGTGCCAGCAGTCCAGGGATTGGTGACAATCAGCCCCAGCATTTT.

The J gene is TRBJ1-6, the V gene TRBV19, with 10 nucleotides matching TRBD1. Germline-derived CDR1 and CDR2 are LNHDA and SQIVND (reference sequence). Losses at the gene ends were 7 bases for V and 7 bases for J; bases not matched to a gene: 13. There are 17 residues in the CDR3. In DNA, the CDR3 is TGTGCCAGTACCCTTTACGCCGGGACAGGGGAGAATTCACCCCTCCACTTT. Amino acids: CASTLYAGTGENSPLHF.

This clone occurred once. The gene calls are TRBV15 and TRBJ1-6, with TRBD1 as a possible D gene (6 bases). Germline V CDR1 and CDR2: LNHNV, YYDKDF (reference sequence). The CDR3 length is 17 residues. The V end was cut by 1 base, the J end by 7 bases, with 17 bases between. The CDR3 protein is CATSRVPGNRVNSPLHF. The CDR3 nucleotides read TGTGCCACCAGCAGAGTTCCAGGCAACAGGGTCAATTCACCCCTCCACTTT.

V gene TRBV6-6 combines with J gene TRBJ1-1; D remains unclear. V dropped 0 bases and J dropped 1 base, with 6 bases sitting between them. The CDR3 length is 14 residues. The V gene's germline CDR1 is MNHNY and CDR2 SVGAGI (reference sequence). CDR3 region: CASSYSGGNTEAFF. As DNA, the CDR3 is TGTGCCAGCAGTTACTCCGGCGGGAACACTGAAGCTTTCTTT.

The J gene is TRBJ2-7, the V gene TRBV28; weak D call: TRBD2 (6 bases). The CDR3 spans 14 residues. The germline V gene encodes CDR1 MDHEN and CDR2 SYDVKM. Trimming shortened V by 6 bases and J by 0 bases, and 12 bases separated the two germline ends. The CDR3, as DNA: TGTGCCAGCAGACCCGGCGGGGCCTCCTACGAGCAGTACTTC. Translating it yields CASRPGGASYEQYF. Looking up the rest from reference TRBV28 and TRBJ2-7 gives the full variable domain: DVKVTQSSRYLVKRTGEKVFLECVQDMDHENMFWYRQDPGLGLRLIYFSYDVKMKEKGDIPEGYSVSREKKERFSLILESASTNQTSMYLCASRPGGASYEQYFGPGTRLTVT.

This chain uses TRBV5-1 with TRBJ2-7, with D maybe TRBD1 (5 bases). This CDR3 has 18 amino acids. The germline V gene encodes CDR1 SGHRS and CDR2 YFSETQ. V dropped 2 bases and J dropped 3 bases, with 24 bases sitting between them. As DNA, the CDR3 is TGCGCCAGCAGCTTCGTTTTAAGGGGATACGCTTCGGTCTACGAGCAGTACTTC. It encodes CASSFVLRGYASVYEQYF.

The chain recombines TRBV21-1 with TRBJ1-4. TRBV21-1 is a known pseudogene. The CDR3 is 15 residues long. This CDR3 reads CASSRDLAAGEKLFF. In DNA, the CDR3 is TGTGCCAGCAGCAGAGACTTGGCGGCGGGTGAAAAACTGTTTTTT.

Notes on this clone: At one boundary the junction diverges from the germline segment, which might be a read error. This sample also contains other DNA sequences that code for the same CDR3. The genes are TRBV10-3 and TRBJ2-7, with 10 bases that match TRBD2. This CDR3 contains 14 residues. CDR1 and CDR2 (germline): ENHRY, SYGVKD. The DNA for the CDR3 is TGTGCCATCAGGGCTAGCGGGGGATCCTACGAGCAGTATTTC. Protein sequence: CAIRASGGSYEQYF.

The chain carries TRBV18 and TRBJ2-7, with 10 bases matching TRBD1. V lost 5 bases, J lost 2 bases, and 6 bases stayed unmatched. This CDR3 is built from 15 residues. Germline CDR1 and CDR2: KGHSH and LQKENI. This CDR3 reads CASSYRDRGAYEQYF. As DNA, the CDR3 is TGTGCCAGCTCATACCGGGACAGGGGAGCCTACGAGCAGTACTTC.

There are a few counts of this clone. V and J are TRBV4-1 and TRBJ1-1; D is ambiguous. Germline CDR1 reads MGHRA; CDR2 reads YSYEKL. V dropped 1 base and J dropped 0 bases, with 15 bases sitting between them. There are 17 residues in the CDR3. CDR3: CASSQGRLTAVNTEAFF. CDR3 bases: TGCGCCAGCAGCCAAGGCCGCTTGACGGCGGTGAACACTGAAGCTTTCTTT.

The rearrangement uses TRBV7-3 and TRBJ1-5; D is perhaps TRBD1 (5 bases). In germline, CDR1 is SGHTA, CDR2 FQGTGA. Trimming shortened V by 4 bases and J by 1 base, and 17 bases separated the two germline ends. There are 17 residues in the CDR3. This chain's CDR3 is CASSSAVGAGSNQPQHF. CDR3 sequence (DNA): TGTGCCAGCAGCTCCGCTGTCGGGGCGGGGAGCAATCAGCCCCAGCATTTT.

This clone was counted a few times. This chain links TRBV30 with TRBJ2-2; the D gene is possibly TRBD2 (6 bases). The V gene's germline CDR1 is GTSNPN and CDR2 SVGIG (reference sequence). Trimming removed 3 bases from V and 8 bases from J, with 13 bases in between. CDR3 length: 13 residues. This chain's CDR3 is CAWSLFAGGELFF. CDR3 nucleotides: TGTGCCTGGAGCCTATTCGCGGGGGGGGAGCTGTTTTTT.

The J gene is TRBJ2-2, the V gene TRBV10-3; a possible D gene is TRBD1 (5 bases). Looked up from germline, CDR1 is ENHRY and CDR2 is SYGVKD. The ends were cut back, 6 bases at V and 5 bases at J, with 19 bases in the middle. This CDR3 is built from 16 residues. The CDR3 DNA reads as TGTGCCATCAGGATTTCCCAGGGCAAGAGTACCGGGGAGCTGTTTTTT. Translated: CAIRISQGKSTGELFF.

The J gene is TRBJ1-1, the V gene TRBV6-5; 8 bases fit TRBD1. The CDR3 loop spans 15 amino acids. Germline loops: CDR1 MNHEY, CDR2 SVGAGI. After removal of 5 bases from V and 0 bases from J, the junction contained 5 bases not matched to a gene. CDR3 region: CASSADRDLNTEAFF. The CDR3 coding sequence is TGTGCCAGCAGTGCGGACAGGGACCTGAACACTGAAGCTTTCTTT.

The CDR3 region is CASSRLAGGRETQYF. In DNA, the CDR3 is TGTGCCAGCAGTCGACTAGCGGGGGGTCGAGAGACCCAGTACTTC. This chain links TRBV6-5 with TRBJ2-5, with 13 bases matching TRBD2. Trimming took 5 bases from V and 4 from J; bases not matched to a gene: 4. This CDR3 spans 15 amino acids. Germline V lookup: CDR1 MNHEY, CDR2 SVGAGI.

The rearrangement joins TRBV7-9 to TRBJ2-1, with 7 bases fitting TRBD1. V lost 4 bases, J lost 7 bases, and 7 bases stayed unmatched. This CDR3 region has 14 residues. Germline CDR1 and CDR2: SEHNR and FQNEAQ (reference sequence). CDR3 region: CASSSGGVENEQFF. CDR3 DNA sequence: TGTGCCAGCAGCTCAGGGGGAGTAGAAAATGAGCAGTTCTTC.

The chain carries TRBV28 and TRBJ2-7, with 9 bases lining up with TRBD2. Trimming at V came to 5 bases and at J to 5 bases, leaving 10 bases not matched to a gene. This CDR3 has 15 amino acids. Germline V gene lookup returns CDR1 MDHEN and CDR2 SYDVKM. Here the CDR3 DNA reads TGTGCCAGCAGTCCCCCCCAGCGGGGGGTAAACGAGCAGTACTTC. The encoded protein is CASSPPQRGVNEQYF.

The rearrangement links TRBV28 to TRBJ1-2; a possible D gene is TRBD1 (6 bases). Germline V gene data show CDR1 as MDHEN and CDR2 as SYDVKM. V dropped 2 bases and J dropped 7 bases, with 17 bases sitting between them. This CDR3 has 15 residues. CDR3 in DNA: TGTGCCAGCAGTTTAATAGCTCAGGGGAGCAGTGGCTACACCTTC. This sequence encodes CASSLIAQGSSGYTF.

The CDR3 DNA reads as TGTGCCAGCAGCCCCAACAGGGGGCGGGCAGAGACCCAGTACTTC. This codes for CASSPNRGRAETQYF. The rearrangement uses TRBV7-3 and TRBJ2-5; TRBD1 matches at 9 bases. V lost 5 bases and J lost 4; bases outside the gene matches: 8. Germline V CDR1 and CDR2: SGHTA, FQGTGA. This CDR3 comprises 15 residues.

V usage is TRBV5-1 and J usage is TRBJ1-3; D gene uncertain. CDR1 is SGHRS and CDR2 is YFSETQ in the germline V gene. Trimming stripped 0 bases from V and 0 bases from J, with 10 bases between. This CDR3 spans 16 amino acids. CDR3 region: CASSLAGPHSGNTIYF. The CDR3 DNA sequence: TGCGCCAGCAGCTTGGCTGGGCCCCACTCTGGAAACACCATATATTTT.

The V call is TRBV5-1, the J call TRBJ1-1; D is undetermined. This CDR3 spans 16 amino acids. V lost 2 bases and J lost 4, with 18 bases in between. Germline assignment: CDR1 SGHRS and CDR2 YFSETQ. In DNA form, the CDR3 reads TGCGCCAGCAGCTTCAACACGGTGGGCCTTGGCACTGAAGCTTTCTTT. Protein product: CASSFNTVGLGTEAFF.

This clone is a singleton in its sample. This sequence joins TRBV7-6 and TRBJ2-7; 8 bases match TRBD1. The junction had 3 bases not matched to a gene; V was cut back by 3 bases and J by 2 bases. CDR3 size: 14 residues. Germline loops: CDR1 SGHVS, CDR2 FNYEAQ. The CDR3 loop reads CASSFQGAAYEQYF. The CDR3 bases are TGTGCCAGCAGCTTCCAGGGGGCTGCCTACGAGCAGTACTTC.

This chain joins TRBV7-4 and TRBJ2-1, with 7 bases identical to TRBD1. This CDR3 has 18 amino acids. Germline CDR1 and CDR2: SGHVT and SQSDAQ. V was pared by 5 bases and J by 6 bases, with 19 bases of the junction left unmatched. The CDR3 bases are TGTGCCAGCAGCGCGCCTCTCCTTAGACAGGGTTTATGCAATGAGCAGTTCTTC. It specifies CASSAPLLRQGLCNEQFF.